These 20 T cell receptor beta chains were sequenced from one sample in a study of beta chain features in type 1 diabetes. General study results and limits: Within each of all four CD4+ subsets, Type 1 diabetes patients had TCRB CDR3s that were moderately but significantly shorter.

Their antigens remain unidentified. Reverse transcribing all isolated RNA meant expressed TCRB transcripts were sequenced. The table came from immunoSEQ multiplex PCR; TCRdb's copy has only in-frame clones and leaves some out. The table includes around 26,000 clones, 68% detected once. Material: stem cell memory CD4+ T cells from blood. These receptors were taken from a woman between 40 and 50 years old with type 1 diabetes.

The chain combines TRBV10-3 with TRBJ1-2; TRBD1 matches 8 bases. Trimming took 11 bases from V and 5 from J; bases not matched to a gene: 7. Per germline, CDR1 ENHRY and CDR2 SYGVKD. There are 12 residues in the CDR3. Written as DNA, the CDR3 is TGTGCCTCGACAGGGGATTTTTATGGCTACACCTTC. It specifies CASTGDFYGYTF.

This sequence joins TRBV7-2 and TRBJ2-7; D is undetermined. Trimming left V 5 bases short and J 5 bases short, with 13 bases between. Germline V gene lookup returns CDR1 SGHTA and CDR2 FQGNSA. The CDR3 consists of 13 residues. The CDR3 coding sequence is TGTGCCAGCAGCACCACTAACCGGGACGAGCAGTACTTC. Encoded protein: CASSTTNRDEQYF.

Only a few counts were recorded for this clone. The chain has TRBV11-3 and TRBJ2-7; a weak D match, TRBD1 (6 bases). The germline V and J ends were trimmed by 4 bases and 2 bases, with 12 bases remaining between them. The CDR3 spans 14 residues. Per the germline V gene, CDR1 is SGHNT and CDR2 is YENEEA. The CDR3 reads CASSYPGTPYEQYF. The CDR3 region has the DNA TGTGCCAGCAGCTATCCTGGGACACCCTACGAGCAGTACTTC.

The table lists this clone with a few counts. The rearrangement links TRBV4-3 to TRBJ2-4; the D gene is possibly TRBD1 (6 bases). With 1 base removed from V and 0 bases from J, the gap between germline ends came to 10 bases. Germline V gives CDR1 LGHNA, CDR2 YSLEER. This CDR3 has 16 amino acids. CDR3 nucleotide sequence: TGCGCCAGCAGCCAAGTTAGGGGGATAGCCAAAAACATTCAGTACTTC. Residues: CASSQVRGIAKNIQYF.

V usage is TRBV4-3 and J usage is TRBJ1-6, with TRBD1 identical over 11 bases. Trimming at V came to 0 bases and at J to 0 bases, leaving 7 bases not matched to a gene. This CDR3 is 20 amino acids long. Germline values: CDR1 LGHNA, CDR2 YSLEER. The CDR3 protein is CASSQDWTGGLSSYNSPLHF. DNA of the CDR3: TGCGCCAGCAGCCAAGATTGGACAGGGGGCCTCAGCTCCTATAATTCACCCCTCCACTTT.

This clone was counted only a few times. The chain joins TRBV30 to TRBJ2-2; no definite D call. The CDR3 covers 12 residues. The germline CDR1 and CDR2 sequences are GTSNPN and SVGIG (reference sequence). V dropped 2 bases and J dropped 5 bases, with 6 bases sitting between them. In DNA, the CDR3 is TGTGCCTGGAGTACCCAGACCGGGGAGCTGTTTTTT. Encoded protein: CAWSTQTGELFF.

The chain employs TRBV9 and TRBJ1-6; TRBD1 is a possible D gene (5 bases). V was clipped by 4 bases and J by 10 bases, with 18 bases between them. Germline V gene sequence: CDR1 SGDLS, CDR2 YYNGEE. This CDR3 has 15 residues. CDR3: CASSPLGGVGSPLHF. CDR3 coding DNA: TGTGCCAGCAGCCCCTTAGGAGGGGTGGGATCACCCCTCCACTTT.

The rearrangement joins TRBV6-5 to TRBJ1-2, with D perhaps TRBD1 (5 bases). CDR1 MNHEY and CDR2 SVGAGI come from the germline V gene. The CDR3 covers 14 residues. The V end was cut by 2 bases, the J end by 4 bases, with 11 bases between. CDR3 loop: CASSYAQGVYGYTF. For the CDR3, the DNA is TGTGCCAGCAGTTACGCTCAGGGCGTCTATGGCTACACCTTC.

V gene TRBV28 combines with J gene TRBJ1-1; tentative D call: TRBD1 (5 bases). V lost 2 bases and J 6 bases, leaving 16 bases between the germline ends. CDR1 is MDHEN and CDR2 is SYDVKM in the germline V gene. The CDR3 consists of 15 residues. Here the CDR3 reads CASSLGAVGISEAFF. In nucleotides, the CDR3 is TGTGCCAGCAGTTTAGGGGCTGTGGGGATCTCTGAAGCTTTCTTT.

This clone was observed a few times. This chain connects TRBV27 to TRBJ1-5; D might be TRBD1 (6 bases). Germline V lookup: CDR1 MNHEY, CDR2 SMNVEV (reference sequence). The CDR3 has 15 amino acids. V gave up 3 bases and J gave up 7 bases, with 16 bases separating them. Here the CDR3 reads CASSFFKGGSQPQHF. CDR3 DNA sequence: TGTGCCAGCAGTTTTTTCAAAGGGGGAAGCCAGCCCCAGCATTTT.

V gene TRBV30 combines with J gene TRBJ1-5, with TRBD1 as a possible D gene (5 bases). Germline CDR1 and CDR2: GTSNPN and SVGIG (reference sequence). Trimming took off 0 bases at V and 4 bases at J, with 19 bases between the two ends. This CDR3 has 17 amino acids. The CDR3 here is CAWSVRGGLRRNQPQHF. CDR3 sequence (DNA): TGTGCCTGGAGTGTAAGGGGCGGCTTAAGGAGAAATCAGCCCCAGCATTTT.

The chain employs TRBV4-2 and TRBJ1-1; D is possibly TRBD1 (6 bases). Germline V lookup: CDR1 LGHNA, CDR2 YNFKEQ. The CDR3 has 18 amino acids. Trimming took 4 bases from V and 4 from J, leaving 25 bases between them. The CDR3, as DNA: TGTGCCAGCAGCCGCCTTTCGGGTTCGAGGACAGATGGCACTGAAGCTTTCTTT. The encoded protein is CASSRLSGSRTDGTEAFF.

The sample holds one count of this clone. The chain joins TRBV18 to TRBJ2-7, with TRBD1 matching over 8 bases. In germline, CDR1 is KGHSH, CDR2 LQKENI. The CDR3 consists of 16 residues. Losses at the gene ends were 3 bases for V and 3 bases for J; bases not matched to a gene: 10. The chain's CDR3 is CASSPGQGGTGYEQYF. The CDR3 DNA reads TGTGCCAGCTCACCTGGACAGGGAGGAACGGGCTACGAGCAGTACTTC.

This rearrangement joins TRBV29-1 to TRBJ1-1; D not resolved. Germline CDR1 and CDR2: SQVTM and ANQGSEA. V lost 4 bases and J 2 bases, leaving 14 bases between the germline ends. The CDR3 runs to 14 residues. Here the CDR3 reads CSVAPGGRNTEAFF. CDR3 sequence (DNA): TGCAGCGTTGCCCCCGGAGGGAGAAACACTGAAGCTTTCTTT.

The chain uses TRBV7-2 and TRBJ1-5, with 9 bases identical to TRBD1. Germline V gene data show CDR1 as SGHTA and CDR2 as FQGNSA. Unmatched junction bases numbered 5, after V lost 5 bases and J lost 6 bases. CDR3 size: 14 residues. CDR3 DNA: TGTGCCAGCAGCCCGGACAGGGGCGGTCAGCCCCAGCATTTT. It specifies CASSPDRGGQPQHF. The full variable domain, completed using reference TRBV7-2 and TRBJ1-5, is GAGVSQSPSNKVTEKGKDVELRCDPISGHTALYWYRQSLGQGLEFLIYFQGNSAPDKSGLPSDRFSAERTGGSVSTLTIQRTQQEDSAVYLCASSPDRGGQPQHFGDGTRLSIL.

The rearrangement uses TRBV7-9 and TRBJ1-3, with 7 bases lining up with TRBD1. The CDR3 length is 15 residues. The trim removed 6 bases at V and 6 bases at J, leaving 11 bases unmatched. CDR1 and CDR2 (germline): SEHNR, FQNEAQ (reference sequence). The CDR3 nucleotides read TGTGCCAGCAGTCAGGACAGGCCTACCAAAAACACCATATATTTT. It translates to CASSQDRPTKNTIYF.

The chain recombines TRBV6-6 with TRBJ1-5; 7 nucleotides match TRBD1. V dropped 6 bases and J dropped 7; count of bases not matched to a gene: 9. The CDR3 runs 14 residues. Germline V gives CDR1 MNHNY, CDR2 SVGAGI (reference sequence). CDR3 sequence reads: CASSSNRGGQPQHF. The CDR3 coding sequence is TGTGCCAGCAGCTCTAACAGGGGAGGCCAGCCCCAGCATTTT.

This clone has more than one count but fewer than ten. The CDR3 DNA reads as TGTGCCAGCAGCCCGGTGGGACTAATTAAAGAGACCCAGTACTTC. As protein: CASSPVGLIKETQYF. This rearrangement joins TRBV4-2 to TRBJ2-5; 7 positions match TRBD2. With V trimmed by 4 bases and J by 3 bases, 8 bases remained unmatched. This CDR3 region has 15 residues. Germline-derived CDR1 and CDR2 are LGHNA and YNFKEQ.

This clone was seen more than once but under ten times. J is TRBJ2-5 and V is TRBV18; D is unresolved. The CDR3 runs to 15 residues. The V gene lost 0 bases and the J gene lost 0 bases, with 8 bases spanning the gap. CDR1 is KGHSH and CDR2 is LQKENI in the germline V gene. In DNA form, the CDR3 reads TGTGCCAGCTCACCACCCTCCGGGTACCAAGAGACCCAGTACTTC. Its translation: CASSPPSGYQETQYF.

The chain has TRBV5-1 and TRBJ1-1, with D uncertain. V was pared by 0 bases and J by 3 bases, with 18 bases between. The CDR3 is 17 residues long. From germline, CDR1 is SGHRS and CDR2 YFSETQ. The CDR3 spells CASSLVGGLARDTEAFF. CDR3 sequence (DNA): TGCGCCAGCAGCTTGGTTGGCGGCCTTGCGAGGGACACTGAAGCTTTCTTT. Filled out from reference TRBV5-1 and TRBJ1-1, the complete variable domain reads KAGVTQTPRYLIKTRGQQVTLSCSPISGHRSVSWYQQTPGQGLQFLFEYFSETQRNKGNFPGRFSGRQFSNSRSEMNVSTLELGDSALYLCASSLVGGLARDTEAFFGQGTRLTVV.